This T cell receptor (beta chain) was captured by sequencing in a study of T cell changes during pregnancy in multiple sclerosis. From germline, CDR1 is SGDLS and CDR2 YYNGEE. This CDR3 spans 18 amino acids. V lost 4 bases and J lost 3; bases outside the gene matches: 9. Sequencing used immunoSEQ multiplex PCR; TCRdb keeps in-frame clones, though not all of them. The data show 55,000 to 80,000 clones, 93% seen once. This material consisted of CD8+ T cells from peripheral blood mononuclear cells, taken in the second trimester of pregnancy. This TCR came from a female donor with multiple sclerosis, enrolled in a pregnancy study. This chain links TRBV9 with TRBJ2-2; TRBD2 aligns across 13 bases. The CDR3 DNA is TGTGCCAGCAGCCCCGCGACCGGACTAGCGGGAGACACCGGGGAGCTGTTTTTT. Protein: CASSPATGLAGDTGELFF.